This TCR beta chain was documented in a study of cytomegalovirus exposure and HLA in healthy donors. Points from the study as a whole: In vitro checks showed that a few CMV-associated chains really do target CMV antigens. Generally TCR sequences proved uncommon, though certain public TCRs appeared in numerous donors. The study flagged 150 to 200 TCR beta chains as cytomegalovirus-associated.

Trimming stripped 4 bases from V and 5 bases from J, with 21 bases between. In germline, CDR1 is SGHTS, CDR2 YDEGEE. The CDR3 is 16 residues long. Of note for this clone: The antigen is undetermined.

Some clones are missing from TCRdb's copy, which holds only in-frame ones; the method was immunoSEQ multiplex PCR. Seen here are about 250,000 clones, roughly nine tenths observed once, and the top ten hold approximately 12%. Sequencing input: PBMCs. The TCR was taken from a man younger than 30 in good health and CMV-seropositive. The genes are TRBV5-8 and TRBJ1-1, with a weak D call TRBD1 (6 bases). DNA of the CDR3: TGTGCCAGCAGCCTAACGACAGGAGTGAAGGAGACTGAAGCTTTCTTT. This gives the protein CASSLTTGVKETEAFF. Based on the CDR3 plus reference TRBV5-8 and TRBJ1-1, the full variable domain is EAGVTQSPTHLIKTRGQQATLRCSPISGHTSVYWYQQALGLGLQFLLWYDEGEERNRGNFPPRFSGRQFPNYSSELNVNALELEDSALYLCASSLTTGVKETEAFFGQGTRLTVV.